A single sample gave rise to the 2 T cell receptor beta chains below, sequenced in a study of Ad26.COV2.S vaccination and SARS-CoV-2 variants. The treatment is: about 20 received Ad26.COV2.S at low or high dose, single or two shots; roughly five received placebo; per-sample allocation not given. Sampling occurred on day 63 after the first vaccine or placebo injection. Method: immunoSEQ multiplex PCR; TCRdb's copy keeps in-frame clones and lacks some. The sample has about 450,000 clones; about 88% are singletons. The starting material was peripheral blood, obtained in a trial of Ad26.COV2.S vaccine versus placebo. The receptor source for this set is a person aged 18-65 years who received the Ad26.COV2.S COVID-19 vaccine or a placebo.

The chain links TRBV27 to TRBJ2-2; no firm D call. Germline CDR1 is MNHEY and CDR2 is SMNVEV (reference sequence). The CDR3 length is 13 residues. Deletions cut 4 bases from V and 2 bases from J, with 5 bases between. CDR3 DNA: TGTGCCAGCAGTTACTACAACACCGGGGAGCTGTTTTTT. Amino acids: CASSYYNTGELFF.

The V gene is TRBV11-3, the J gene TRBJ2-3; D call uncertain. The CDR3 is made up of 13 amino acids. Germline CDR1 and CDR2: SGHNT and YENEEA. Trimming took off 3 bases at V and 2 bases at J, with 6 bases between the two ends. CDR3 bases: TGTGCCAGCAGCTTGACCTCCACAGATACGCAGTATTTT. Translating it yields CASSLTSTDTQYF.